A selection of T cell receptor beta chains follows, all from one sample in a study of blood T cell repertoires in COVID-19. The assay was immunoSEQ multiplex PCR, and TCRdb's table has in-frame clones only and misses some. The sample includes roughly 73,000 clones, roughly nine tenths of them seen just once. Input material: peripheral blood. All receptors derive from a man between 65 and 79 years old with active COVID-19. Each CDR3 is given with its conserved first and last residue. Each record gives: CDR3 length, J gene, clone size, D gene, V gene, CDR3 DNA, CDR3 protein. The D gene is left open where the match is weak. The size entry is marked missing in some rows and otherwise reads once, few, many or a size class.

CDR3 length: 13
J gene: TRBJ1-1
clone size: once
D gene: NA
V gene: TRBV6-5
CDR3 DNA: TGTGCCAGCAGCCGGACGGGAAACACTGAAGCTTTCTTT
CDR3 protein: CASSRTGNTEAFF

CDR3 length: 16
J gene: TRBJ2-1
clone size: NA
D gene: TRBD2
V gene: TRBV24-1
CDR3 DNA: TGTGCCACCGGAAAACCGGGACTAGCGGGGGACAATGAGCAGTTCTTC
CDR3 protein: CATGKPGLAGDNEQFF

CDR3 length: 11
J gene: TRBJ1-2
clone size: once
D gene: NA
V gene: TRBV30
CDR3 DNA: TGTGCCTGGACAGGGTGGTATGGCTACACCTTC
CDR3 protein: CAWTGWYGYTF

CDR3 length: 12
J gene: TRBJ2-7
clone size: NA
D gene: NA
V gene: TRBV7-9
CDR3 DNA: TGTGCCAGCAGCCCCCCCGGACAGCGGAAGTACTTC
CDR3 protein: CASSPPGQRKYF

CDR3 length: 15
J gene: TRBJ2-1
clone size: NA
D gene: TRBD2
V gene: TRBV7-2
CDR3 DNA: TGTGCCAGCAGCCCGGCCCTAGCGGGGGGCAATGAGCAGTTCTTC
CDR3 protein: CASSPALAGGNEQFF

CDR3 length: 17
J gene: TRBJ2-7
clone size: NA
D gene: NA
V gene: TRBV7-5
CDR3 DNA: TGTGTCAGAATCTCAACCGGGGATACAGGGTCGGACTACGAGCAGTACTTC
CDR3 protein: CVRISTGDTGSDYEQYF

CDR3 length: 15
J gene: TRBJ2-7
clone size: NA
D gene: TRBD1
V gene: TRBV7-3
CDR3 DNA: TGTGCCAGCAGCTCCCTGGACAGGGTTATGTACGAGCAGTACTTC
CDR3 protein: CASSSLDRVMYEQYF

CDR3 length: 17
J gene: TRBJ2-1
clone size: once
D gene: NA
V gene: TRBV5-6
CDR3 DNA: TGTGCCAGCAGCTTGGCCGGGACCCCAGGGGGGTTGAGTGAGCAGTTCTTC
CDR3 protein: CASSLAGTPGGLSEQFF

CDR3 length: 15
J gene: TRBJ1-2
clone size: NA
D gene: NA
V gene: TRBV11-2
CDR3 DNA: TGTGCCAGCAGCTTGGGGGGGGCACAAGGCTATGGCTACACCTTC
CDR3 protein: CASSLGGAQGYGYTF

CDR3 length: 17
J gene: TRBJ2-6
clone size: NA
D gene: NA
V gene: TRBV28
CDR3 DNA: TGTGCCAGCAGCCCAATGCTGGGGGCGGCTGGGGCCAACGTCCTGACTTTC
CDR3 protein: CASSPMLGAAGANVLTF

CDR3 length: 14
J gene: TRBJ2-1
clone size: NA
D gene: TRBD2
V gene: TRBV19
CDR3 DNA: TGTGCCAGTAGCCTAGCGGGAGAGGGGAATGAGCAGTTCTTC
CDR3 protein: CASSLAGEGNEQFF

CDR3 length: 13
J gene: TRBJ1-3
clone size: NA
D gene: NA
V gene: TRBV19
CDR3 DNA: TGTGCCAGTACCCCACCCGGGGGAAACACCATATATTTT
CDR3 protein: CASTPPGGNTIYF

CDR3 length: 16
J gene: TRBJ2-3
clone size: NA
D gene: TRBD1
V gene: TRBV10-1
CDR3 DNA: TGCGCCAGCAGCAAAACCGAGGGACAGAACACAGATACGCAGTATTTT
CDR3 protein: CASSKTEGQNTDTQYF

CDR3 length: 14
J gene: TRBJ2-2
clone size: NA
D gene: NA
V gene: TRBV25-1
CDR3 DNA: TGTGCCAGCAGTGGGATAGGGGGGGCCGGGGAGCTGTTTTTT
CDR3 protein: CASSGIGGAGELFF

CDR3 length: 13
J gene: TRBJ2-1
clone size: NA
D gene: NA
V gene: TRBV29-1
CDR3 DNA: TGCAGCGTTGAAGGGGGAGGTCCAAATGAGCAGTTCTTC
CDR3 protein: CSVEGGGPNEQFF

CDR3 length: 16
J gene: TRBJ1-5
clone size: NA
D gene: TRBD1
V gene: TRBV19
CDR3 DNA: TGTGCCAGTAGCCGGACAGGGGGGTATAGCAATCAGCCCCAGCATTTT
CDR3 protein: CASSRTGGYSNQPQHF

CDR3 length: 15
J gene: TRBJ1-1
clone size: NA
D gene: TRBD1
V gene: TRBV20-1
CDR3 DNA: TGCAGTGCTAGTGGGACAGGGGGGGCCCCCTCTGAAGCTTTCTTT
CDR3 protein: CSASGTGGAPSEAFF

CDR3 length: 18
J gene: TRBJ1-4
clone size: NA
D gene: TRBD1
V gene: TRBV5-4
CDR3 DNA: TGTGCCAGCAGCCCGACCGGGACAGGGGGCTCGGCTAATGAAAAACTGTTTTTT
CDR3 protein: CASSPTGTGGSANEKLFF

CDR3 length: 16
J gene: TRBJ2-3
clone size: NA
D gene: TRBD2
V gene: TRBV11-3
CDR3 DNA: TGTGCCAGCAGCGACGGGACTAGCGGGAGAGCAGATACGCAGTATTTT
CDR3 protein: CASSDGTSGRADTQYF

CDR3 length: 14
J gene: TRBJ2-5
clone size: NA
D gene: TRBD1
V gene: TRBV9
CDR3 DNA: TGTGCCAGCAGCCCCCGACAGGGACAAGAGACCCAGTACTTC
CDR3 protein: CASSPRQGQETQYF

CDR3 length: 13
J gene: TRBJ2-5
clone size: NA
D gene: NA
V gene: TRBV7-2
CDR3 DNA: TGTGCCAGCAGCCCCTCCGGGGGAGAGACCCAGTACTTC
CDR3 protein: CASSPSGGETQYF

CDR3 length: 14
J gene: TRBJ1-2
clone size: NA
D gene: NA
V gene: TRBV9
CDR3 DNA: TGTGCCAGCAGCCCCTGGGTTGGGTCGGGGGGCTACACCTTC
CDR3 protein: CASSPWVGSGGYTF

CDR3 length: 13
J gene: TRBJ2-3
clone size: NA
D gene: NA
V gene: TRBV4-3
CDR3 DNA: TGCGCCAGCAGCCAAGACAACAGGGATACGCAGTATTTT
CDR3 protein: CASSQDNRDTQYF

CDR3 length: 16
J gene: TRBJ2-5
clone size: NA
D gene: TRBD1
V gene: TRBV7-9
CDR3 DNA: TGTGCCAGCAGCGACCGGGACAGGGGCGGAGGAGAGACCCAGTACTTC
CDR3 protein: CASSDRDRGGGETQYF

CDR3 length: 11
J gene: TRBJ2-3
clone size: NA
D gene: NA
V gene: TRBV20-1
CDR3 DNA: TGCAGTGCTACCAACACAGATACGCAGTATTTT
CDR3 protein: CSATNTDTQYF

CDR3 length: 16
J gene: TRBJ2-1
clone size: NA
D gene: NA
V gene: TRBV19
CDR3 DNA: TGTGCCAGTAGTTTGCAGACTCAAAGCTCCTACAATGAGCAGTTCTTC
CDR3 protein: CASSLQTQSSYNEQFF

CDR3 length: 16
J gene: TRBJ2-3
clone size: NA
D gene: TRBD1
V gene: TRBV15
CDR3 DNA: TGTGCCACCAGCAGAGATCGGGGACAGGGGAGAGATACGCAGTATTTT
CDR3 protein: CATSRDRGQGRDTQYF

CDR3 length: 12
J gene: TRBJ2-3
clone size: NA
D gene: NA
V gene: TRBV7-6
CDR3 DNA: TGTGCCAGCAGCGTCTTTTTGGATACGCAGTATTTT
CDR3 protein: CASSVFLDTQYF

CDR3 length: 16
J gene: TRBJ2-2
clone size: NA
D gene: NA
V gene: TRBV3-1/TRBV3-2
CDR3 DNA: TGTGCCAGCAGCCAAGATGCGGCAGGGTGGACCGGGGAGCTGTTTTTT
CDR3 protein: CASSQDAAGWTGELFF

CDR3 length: 12
J gene: TRBJ2-5
clone size: once
D gene: NA
V gene: TRBV28
CDR3 DNA: TGTGCCAGCACTAGGGGGACCGGGACCCAGTACTTC
CDR3 protein: CASTRGTGTQYF

CDR3 length: 15
J gene: TRBJ1-1
clone size: NA
D gene: NA
V gene: TRBV19
CDR3 DNA: TGTGCCAGTAGGAGGGGGGGGACAATGAACACTGAAGCTTTCTTT
CDR3 protein: CASRRGGTMNTEAFF

CDR3 length: 16
J gene: TRBJ2-1
clone size: NA
D gene: TRBD2
V gene: TRBV10-3
CDR3 DNA: TGTGCCATCAGTGAGTCGATGGTAGCGGGGGGGAATGAGCAGTTCTTC
CDR3 protein: CAISESMVAGGNEQFF

CDR3 length: 18
J gene: TRBJ2-2
clone size: NA
D gene: TRBD2
V gene: TRBV6-6
CDR3 DNA: TGTGCCAGCAGTCGACCGGGACTAGCGGGAGGGGGGACCGGGGAGCTGTTTTTT
CDR3 protein: CASSRPGLAGGGTGELFF

CDR3 length: 14
J gene: TRBJ2-3
clone size: NA
D gene: NA
V gene: TRBV13
CDR3 DNA: TGTGCCAGCAGCCCTACGCTGGTGACAGATACGCAGTATTTT
CDR3 protein: CASSPTLVTDTQYF

CDR3 length: 15
J gene: TRBJ1-3
clone size: NA
D gene: NA
V gene: TRBV30
CDR3 DNA: TGTGCCTGGAGTGTACGTCGAGGGCCTGGAAACACCATATATTTT
CDR3 protein: CAWSVRRGPGNTIYF

CDR3 length: 11
J gene: TRBJ2-5
clone size: few
D gene: NA
V gene: TRBV29-1
CDR3 DNA: TGCAGCGTTGGAGGGTACCAGACCCAGTACTTC
CDR3 protein: CSVGGYQTQYF

CDR3 length: 16
J gene: TRBJ2-7
clone size: NA
D gene: NA
V gene: TRBV7-2
CDR3 DNA: TGTGCCAGCAGCTCTCCCGTGGGTGGAGGGGCATACGAGCAGTACTTC
CDR3 protein: CASSSPVGGGAYEQYF

CDR3 length: 12
J gene: TRBJ2-1
clone size: NA
D gene: NA
V gene: TRBV28
CDR3 DNA: TGTGCCAGCAGTTTACCGGGACTTGAACAGTTCTTC
CDR3 protein: CASSLPGLEQFF

CDR3 length: 14
J gene: TRBJ2-5
clone size: NA
D gene: NA
V gene: TRBV5-4
CDR3 DNA: TGTGCCAGCAGCCAGCGACGGGACCAAGAGACCCAGTACTTC
CDR3 protein: CASSQRRDQETQYF

CDR3 length: 11
J gene: TRBJ2-4
clone size: NA
D gene: NA
V gene: TRBV2
CDR3 DNA: TGTGCCAGCAGTGTATCGACCCAGGGGTACTTC
CDR3 protein: CASSVSTQGYF

CDR3 length: 14
J gene: TRBJ1-6
clone size: few
D gene: NA
V gene: TRBV7-3
CDR3 DNA: TGTGCCAGCAGCTTACGGGGGGGTAATTCACCCCTCCACTTT
CDR3 protein: CASSLRGGNSPLHF

CDR3 length: 15
J gene: TRBJ2-2
clone size: NA
D gene: TRBD1
V gene: TRBV9
CDR3 DNA: TGTGCCAGCAGCGGCGGGACAGGGGACACCGGGGAGCTGTTTTTT
CDR3 protein: CASSGGTGDTGELFF

CDR3 length: 20
J gene: TRBJ2-1
clone size: NA
D gene: TRBD2
V gene: TRBV11-3
CDR3 DNA: TGTGCCAGCAGCCCAAGAAGGCCCCCAACAGCGGGAGGGCCACACAATGAGCAGTTCTTC
CDR3 protein: CASSPRRPPTAGGPHNEQFF

CDR3 length: 15
J gene: TRBJ2-3
clone size: NA
D gene: TRBD2
V gene: TRBV10-3
CDR3 DNA: TGTGCCATCAGCCTAGCGGGGGAAAGCACAGATACGCAGTATTTT
CDR3 protein: CAISLAGESTDTQYF

CDR3 length: 15
J gene: TRBJ2-1
clone size: NA
D gene: NA
V gene: TRBV7-2
CDR3 DNA: TGTGCCAGCAGCTTAGGGTGGGGCCGCGGGGATGAGCAGTTCTTC
CDR3 protein: CASSLGWGRGDEQFF